The 21 T cell receptor beta chains below were found in one sample sequenced in a study of shared clonotypes between healthy human individuals. Produced via immunoSEQ multiplex PCR; TCRdb's table is partial and in-frame only. The table shows under 2,500,000 clones, with approximately 94% occurring only once. Material for sequencing was naive CD4+ T cells sorted from blood. Subset here: CD45RA+ positively selected. The receptors here all came from a young man in good health.

V gene TRBV6-5 combines with J gene TRBJ1-6; D call uncertain. V gave up 10 bases and J gave up 3 bases, with 13 bases separating them. The CDR3 totals 14 residues. Germline V gene lookup returns CDR1 MNHEY and CDR2 SVGAGI. The CDR3 spells CATSIEGYNSPLHF. The DNA for the CDR3 is TGTGCCACCAGCATTGAGGGCTATAATTCACCCCTCCACTTT.

Points on this clone: Different DNA sequences within this sample yield the same CDR3. Here the CDR3 DNA reads TGTGCCAGCAGCTTACTGAACACTGAAGCTTTCTTT. The encoded protein is CASSLLNTEAFF. The genes are TRBV7-9 and TRBJ1-1; D unresolved. Per germline, CDR1 SEHNR and CDR2 FQNEAQ (reference sequence). CDR3 length: 12 amino acids. Trimming pared 2 bases from V and 0 bases from J, leaving 1 base between.

The chain couples TRBV11-2 to TRBJ2-3, with TRBD2 matching over 13 bases. V dropped 3 bases and J dropped 2; count of bases not matched to a gene: 2. The CDR3 contains 16 residues. Germline V gives CDR1 SGHAT, CDR2 FQNNGV. The CDR3 DNA follows: TGTGCCAGCAGCTTCACTAGCGGGGGGGCCACAGATACGCAGTATTTT. The encoded protein is CASSFTSGGATDTQYF.

This chain uses TRBV6-6 with TRBJ2-7; unclear D gene. The V gene's germline CDR1 is MNHNY and CDR2 SVGAGI (reference sequence). The V end was cut by 0 bases, the J end by 3 bases, with 12 bases between. This CDR3 contains 15 residues. This CDR3 is CASSYSRQDLYEQYF. The CDR3 nucleotides are TGTGCCAGCAGTTACTCAAGGCAGGACCTCTACGAGCAGTACTTC.

J is TRBJ1-5 and V is TRBV10-2; D remains unclear. This CDR3 comprises 17 residues. Germline assignment: CDR1 WSHSY and CDR2 SAAADI. Trimming shortened V by 1 base and J by 0 bases, and 13 bases separated the two germline ends. The CDR3 loop is CASSEYRAGYSNQPQHF. In DNA, the CDR3 is TGCGCCAGCAGTGAGTACCGCGCGGGATATAGCAATCAGCCCCAGCATTTT.

A note on this clone: At the DNA level, this CDR3 is encoded by other sequences in the same sample as well. V and J are TRBV29-1 and TRBJ1-1; tentatively, D is TRBD1 (5 bases). This CDR3 region has 13 residues. Germline CDR1 is SQVTM and CDR2 is ANQGSEA. V was cut by 4 bases and J by 0 bases, with 9 bases left in between. The CDR3 sequence: CSVAGLLNTEAFF. The DNA for the CDR3 is TGCAGCGTTGCGGGGCTACTGAACACTGAAGCTTTCTTT. The full variable domain, with the rest looked up from reference TRBV29-1 and TRBJ1-1, is SAVISQKPSRDICQRGTSLTIQCQVDSQVTMMFWYRQQPGQSLTLIATANQGSEATYESGFVIDKFPISRPNLTFSTLTVSNMSPEDSSIYLCSVAGLLNTEAFFGQGTRLTVV.

The chain is built from TRBV4-3 and TRBJ1-1, with D perhaps matching TRBD1 (5 bases). The CDR3 totals 16 residues. Between the trimmed V and J ends, which lost 2 bases and 3 bases, there was a span of 16 bases. From germline, CDR1 is LGHNA and CDR2 YSLEER. The CDR3 DNA reads as TGCGCCAGCAGCCAAAGGCACCGGGGGACGGACACTGAAGCTTTCTTT. Encoded protein: CASSQRHRGTDTEAFF.

V is TRBV10-1 and J is TRBJ1-2; 9 bases are shared with TRBD1. This CDR3 is 15 amino acids long. Trimming took 8 bases from V and 3 from J; bases not matched to a gene: 10. Looked up from germline, CDR1 is WNHNN and CDR2 is SYGVQD (reference sequence). The CDR3 region is CASLRRTGADYGYTF. The CDR3 region has the DNA TGCGCCAGCCTGCGGAGGACAGGGGCGGACTATGGCTACACCTTC.

The rearrangement links TRBV2 to TRBJ2-7; no clear D gene. Per the germline V gene, CDR1 is SNHLY and CDR2 is FYNNEI. V lost 6 bases and J 5 bases, leaving 11 bases between the germline ends. CDR3 length: 12 residues. CDR3 DNA sequence: TGTGCCAGCAGGCAGCTGGCGGACGAGCAGTACTTC. This codes for CASRQLADEQYF.

V gene TRBV5-4 combines with J gene TRBJ2-2; TRBD1 matches at 7 bases. Germline V gene data show CDR1 as SGHNT and CDR2 as YYREEE (reference sequence). This CDR3 contains 15 residues. V lost 2 bases to trimming and J lost 0 bases; unmatched junction nucleotides: 1. This CDR3 reads CASSFQGANTGELFF. CDR3 bases: TGTGCCAGCAGCTTTCAGGGGGCGAACACCGGGGAGCTGTTTTTT.

The DNA of the CDR3 is TGTGCCAGCAGCGTAGCTGATGGACTTCATCAGCCCCAGCATTTT. Protein product: CASSVADGLHQPQHF. J is TRBJ1-5 and V is TRBV9; D unclear. This CDR3 contains 15 residues. The V gene lost 0 bases and the J gene lost 5 bases, with 12 bases spanning the gap. Germline CDR1 is SGDLS and CDR2 is YYNGEE. Supplemented by reference TRBV9 and TRBJ1-5, the full variable domain reads DSGVTQTPKHLITATGQRVTLRCSPRSGDLSVYWYQQSLDQGLQFLIQYYNGEERAKGNILERFSAQQFPDLHSELNLSSLELGDSALYFCASSVADGLHQPQHFGDGTRLSIL.

V and J are TRBV18 and TRBJ2-7, with 8 bases that match TRBD2. The CDR3 has 17 amino acids. Looked up from germline, CDR1 is KGHSH and CDR2 is LQKENI. V dropped 1 base and J dropped 5; count of bases not matched to a gene: 13. The chain's CDR3 is CASSPRAGERVPHEQYF. The CDR3 DNA sequence: TGTGCCAGCTCACCACGAGCGGGAGAACGGGTCCCTCACGAGCAGTACTTC. Filled out from reference TRBV18 and TRBJ2-7, the complete variable domain reads NAGVMQNPRHLVRRRGQEARLRCSPMKGHSHVYWYRQLPEEGLKFMVYLQKENIIDESGMPKERFSAEFPKEGPSILRIQQVVRGDSAAYFCASSPRAGERVPHEQYFGPGTRLTVT.

This sequence joins TRBV19 and TRBJ1-6, with D unresolved. CDR1 is LNHDA and CDR2 is SQIVND in the germline V gene (reference sequence). This CDR3 comprises 14 residues. V was shortened by 8 bases and J by 5 bases, with 13 bases between the two germline ends. The CDR3 coding sequence is TGTGCCAGTTCACCGGGCCTCGATAATTCACCCCTCCACTTT. Its protein product is CASSPGLDNSPLHF.

V usage is TRBV18 and J usage is TRBJ2-7; D may match TRBD1 or TRBD2 (5 bases each). V was pared by 6 bases and J by 2 bases, with 17 bases between. Germline lookup yields CDR1 KGHSH and CDR2 LQKENI. The CDR3 covers 15 residues. CDR3: CASSTSGTPAYEQYF. CDR3 bases: TGTGCCAGCTCGACCTCCGGGACCCCAGCCTACGAGCAGTACTTC.

The chain has TRBV7-9 and TRBJ1-1, with a possible D match to TRBD1 (5 bases). This CDR3 is built from 15 residues. Deletions cut 5 bases from V and 1 base from J, with 14 bases between. CDR1 is SEHNR and CDR2 is FQNEAQ in the germline V gene (reference sequence). The chain's CDR3 is CASSPQGGSNTEAFF. The CDR3 DNA reads TGTGCCAGCAGCCCCCAGGGAGGGTCGAACACTGAAGCTTTCTTT.

Turning to this clone: At the DNA level, this CDR3 is encoded by other sequences in the same sample as well. The chain uses TRBV5-1 and TRBJ2-7; 12 bases map to TRBD2. In germline, CDR1 is SGHRS, CDR2 YFSETQ. Unmatched junction bases numbered 4, after V lost 0 bases and J lost 3 bases. There are 16 residues in the CDR3. This CDR3 reads CASSLGLAGAGYEQYF. CDR3 DNA: TGCGCCAGCAGCTTGGGACTAGCGGGGGCTGGCTACGAGCAGTACTTC.

The chain recombines TRBV5-1 with TRBJ2-3, with D unresolved. The ends were cut back, 3 bases at V and 3 bases at J, with 17 bases in the middle. This CDR3 region has 16 residues. Germline V CDR1 and CDR2: SGHRS, YFSETQ. The CDR3 region has the DNA TGCGCCAGCAGCTCCTTCCTCCGTGGGGTTACAGATACGCAGTATTTT. It translates to CASSSFLRGVTDTQYF.

This clone has only one observation. The chain combines TRBV5-6 with TRBJ2-1, with 7 bases that match TRBD2. Per germline, CDR1 SGHDT and CDR2 YYEEEE. Trimming took 4 bases from V and 6 from J; bases not matched to a gene: 10. The CDR3 totals 15 residues. The CDR3 reads CASSPMGGRGNEQFF. The DNA for the CDR3 is TGTGCCAGCAGCCCGATGGGAGGGCGGGGCAATGAGCAGTTCTTC.

V usage is TRBV29-1 and J usage is TRBJ1-2; 7 bases are a match to TRBD1. The CDR3 totals 13 residues. The junction had 12 bases not matched to a gene; V was cut back by 6 bases and J by 8 bases. In germline, CDR1 is SQVTM, CDR2 ANQGSEA. DNA for the CDR3: TGCAGCGTAGAGGTACAGGGGAGCGGCGGCTACACCTTC. Its protein is CSVEVQGSGGYTF. The whole variable domain, remainder taken from reference TRBV29-1 and TRBJ1-2, is SAVISQKPSRDICQRGTSLTIQCQVDSQVTMMFWYRQQPGQSLTLIATANQGSEATYESGFVIDKFPISRPNLTFSTLTVSNMSPEDSSIYLCSVEVQGSGGYTFGSGTRLTVV.

The rearrangement joins TRBV7-6 to TRBJ1-4; no clear D gene. The germline V and J ends were trimmed by 6 bases and 8 bases, with 7 bases remaining between them. CDR3 length: 11 residues. Per germline, CDR1 SGHVS and CDR2 FNYEAQ. For the CDR3, the DNA is TGTGCCAGCAGGCTTGGGGAAAAACTGTTTTTT. Translation gives CASRLGEKLFF.

The rearrangement links TRBV5-1 to TRBJ2-3; D ambiguous. The ends were cut back, 8 bases at V and 0 bases at J, with 16 bases in the middle. Germline-derived CDR1 and CDR2 are SGHRS and YFSETQ. This CDR3 comprises 15 residues. In DNA form, the CDR3 reads TGCGCCAGTAGCCCGGGCAGCCGTAGCACAGATACGCAGTATTTT. Translation: CASSPGSRSTDTQYF.